Presented here are 19 T cell receptor beta chains from one specimen sequenced in a study of blood T cell repertoires in COVID-19. The data were produced by immunoSEQ multiplex PCR, yet TCRdb's version contains in-frame clones alone and is incomplete. This sample has more than 70,000 clones, with about three quarters found just once. The sample comprised peripheral blood. The receptors derive from a human donor in a cohort sampled during active COVID-19.

The table lists this clone with a count of one. The V call is TRBV6-2 or TRBV6-3, the J call TRBJ2-1; 10 nucleotides line up with TRBD1. The junction had 1 base not matched to a gene; V was cut back by 5 bases and J by 6 bases. The germline V gene has CDR1 MNHEY and CDR2 SVGEGT. The CDR3 extends over 13 amino acids. Here the CDR3 reads CASSRQGANEQFF. The CDR3 DNA is TGTGCCAGCAGTCGACAGGGGGCCAATGAGCAGTTCTTC.

This clone was seen just once. This chain uses TRBV13 with TRBJ1-3; 7 bases match TRBD1. CDR3 length: 15 amino acids. The germline gives CDR1 PRHDT, CDR2 FYEKMQ (reference sequence). With 2 bases clipped from V and 1 base from J, the junction kept 2 bases outside the gene matches. The CDR3 bases are TGTGCCAGCAGCTTAAAGGGGGCTTCTGGAAACACCATATATTTT. It specifies CASSLKGASGNTIYF.

V and J are TRBV3-1 (or the pseudogene TRBV3-2) and TRBJ2-3; 11 bases align to TRBD2. CDR3 length equals 17 residues. Germline V gene data show CDR1 as LGHDT and CDR2 as YNNKEL (reference sequence). The ends lost 2 bases at V and 3 bases at J; junction bases unmatched: 7. The chain's CDR3 is CASSQNPGLAATDTQYF. The CDR3 bases are TGTGCCAGCAGCCAAAATCCGGGACTAGCGGCGACAGATACGCAGTATTTT.

The gene calls are TRBV10-3 and TRBJ1-6, with unresolved D. The CDR3 spans 21 residues. The germline gives CDR1 ENHRY, CDR2 SYGVKD. V shed 3 bases and J shed 0 bases, with 24 bases lying between them. CDR3 region: CAISDFAPPEGVDSYNSPLHF. DNA for the CDR3: TGTGCCATCAGTGACTTTGCGCCGCCGGAGGGAGTGGACTCCTATAATTCACCCCTCCACTTT.

This chain joins TRBV6-5 and TRBJ1-5; no clear D. Trimming pared 9 bases from V and 0 bases from J, leaving 12 bases between. CDR1 MNHEY and CDR2 SVGAGI come from the germline V gene. This CDR3 region has 14 residues. CDR3 amino acids: CASSMPGSNQPQHF. The CDR3 nucleotides read TGTGCCAGTAGTATGCCAGGTAGCAATCAGCCCCAGCATTTT.

The chain uses TRBV2 and TRBJ2-3, with D possibly being TRBD1 (6 bases). CDR1 is SNHLY and CDR2 is FYNNEI in the germline V gene. The CDR3 is 13 residues long. V shed 5 bases and J shed 3 bases, with 9 bases lying between them. In nucleotides, the CDR3 is TGTGCCAGCAGTTTTCAGGGGACAGATACGCAGTATTTT. Translating it yields CASSFQGTDTQYF.

V is TRBV28 and J is TRBJ2-7; possibly TRBD2 for D (6 bases). Germline CDR1 and CDR2: MDHEN and SYDVKM. CDR3 length: 14 residues. V was clipped by 7 bases and J by 0 bases, with 13 bases between them. CDR3: CASTLGGSSYEQYF. Written as DNA, the CDR3 is TGTGCCAGCACCCTGGGGGGTTCCTCCTACGAGCAGTACTTC. The full variable domain, in which reference TRBV28 and TRBJ2-7 provide the parts outside the CDR3, is DVKVTQSSRYLVKRTGEKVFLECVQDMDHENMFWYRQDPGLGLRLIYFSYDVKMKEKGDIPEGYSVSREKKERFSLILESASTNQTSMYLCASTLGGSSYEQYFGPGTRLTVT.

Turning to this clone: At the DNA level, this CDR3 is encoded by other sequences in the same sample as well. The V and J genes are TRBV6-5 and TRBJ1-2; tentatively, D is TRBD1 (5 bases). From germline, CDR1 is MNHEY and CDR2 SVGAGI. Trimming shortened V by 5 bases and J by 2 bases, and 6 bases separated the two germline ends. This CDR3 comprises 12 residues. CDR3 sequence (DNA): TGTGCCAGCAGTCAGGGAAACTATGGCTACACCTTC. Residues: CASSQGNYGYTF.

This chain uses TRBV9 with TRBJ2-1; 7 bases map to TRBD1. The CDR3 is made up of 16 amino acids. In germline, CDR1 is SGDLS, CDR2 YYNGEE. V lost 0 bases and J lost 4; bases outside the gene matches: 7. The CDR3: CASSVGGQSGYNEQFF. The CDR3 DNA sequence: TGTGCCAGCAGCGTAGGGGGACAGAGTGGGTACAATGAGCAGTTCTTC.

The chain combines TRBV6-2 or TRBV6-3 with TRBJ2-5; D may be TRBD1 (5 bases). The length of the CDR3 is 15 residues. V was shortened by 2 bases and J by 1 base, with 11 bases between the two germline ends. Germline CDR1 MNHEY, CDR2 SVGEGT. The CDR3 DNA follows: TGTGCCAGCAGTTACACAGACAGACTCCAAGAGACCCAGTACTTC. Amino acids: CASSYTDRLQETQYF.

The gene calls are TRBV7-9 and TRBJ2-7; D is uncertain. Deletions cut 0 bases from V and 4 bases from J, with 13 bases between. From germline, CDR1 is SEHNR and CDR2 FQNEAQ (reference sequence). The CDR3 totals 15 residues. The CDR3 loop reads CASSLAHATGYEQYF. As DNA, the CDR3 is TGTGCCAGCAGCTTAGCTCACGCGACTGGGTACGAGCAGTACTTC.

This chain uses TRBV7-9 with TRBJ1-1, with D tentatively TRBD1 (6 bases). Trimming took off 4 bases at V and 1 base at J, with 10 bases between the two ends. The germline V gene encodes CDR1 SEHNR and CDR2 FQNEAQ (reference sequence). The CDR3 length is 14 residues. The CDR3 DNA reads TGTGCCAGCAGCTACGCAGGGGCGAACACTGAAGCTTTCTTT. This encodes CASSYAGANTEAFF.

This chain links TRBV3-1 (or the pseudogene TRBV3-2) with TRBJ1-1, with 9 bases matching TRBD1. The CDR3 sequence is 16 residues long. V trimming: 7 bases; J trimming: 3 bases; junction bases outside the gene matches: 12. CDR1 and CDR2 (germline): LGHDT, YNNKEL (reference sequence). CDR3 nucleotides: TGTGCCAGCACAGGAGGGGGGACAGGGTTGTACACTGAAGCTTTCTTT. This encodes CASTGGGTGLYTEAFF.

This clone was seen many times. The chain combines TRBV11-3 with TRBJ2-2; 8 nucleotides agree with TRBD2. The CDR3 sequence is 15 residues long. Germline loops: CDR1 SGHNT, CDR2 YENEEA. CDR3: CASLRGGRDTGELFF. Written as DNA, the CDR3 is TGTGCTTCTCTCCGGGGGGGCAGGGACACCGGGGAGCTGTTTTTT. The full variable domain, rest sourced from reference TRBV11-3 and TRBJ2-2, is EAGVVQSPRYKIIEKKQPVAFWCNPISGHNTLYWYLQNLGQGPELLIRYENEEAVDDSQLPKDRFSAERLKGVDSTLKIQPAELGDSAVYLCASLRGGRDTGELFFGEGSRLTVL.

V usage is TRBV11-2 and J usage is TRBJ1-2, with D tentatively TRBD1 (6 bases). This CDR3 is built from 13 residues. CDR1 is SGHAT, CDR2 FQNNGV, per germline. V lost 3 bases, J lost 3 bases, and 8 bases lay in between. CDR3 amino acids: CASSLAGDYGYTF. CDR3 DNA sequence: TGTGCCAGCAGCTTGGCAGGGGACTATGGCTACACCTTC.

A single count supports this clone. The chain combines TRBV23-1 with TRBJ2-7; D uncertain. TRBV23-1 is reported as an ORF; its role is uncertain. With 7 bases removed from V and 0 bases from J, the gap between germline ends came to 19 bases. The CDR3 is 16 residues long. This CDR3 is CASTSKARWSSYEQYF. CDR3 nucleotide sequence: TGCGCCAGCACCTCCAAGGCGCGGTGGAGCTCCTACGAGCAGTACTTC.

The chain combines TRBV3-1 (or the pseudogene TRBV3-2) with TRBJ1-2, with 9 bases matching TRBD1. Germline V gene data show CDR1 as LGHDT and CDR2 as YNNKEL (reference sequence). The V gene end was trimmed by 4 bases and the J gene end by 8 bases; junction bases not matched to a gene: 5. The CDR3 runs 13 residues. The CDR3 nucleotides are TGTGCCAGCAGCCGCACAGGGGGCGGAGGCTACACCTTC. Its translation: CASSRTGGGGYTF.

The chain employs TRBV6-5 and TRBJ2-7, with 7 bases lining up with TRBD1. The germline CDR1 and CDR2 sequences are MNHEY and SVGAGI. CDR3 length equals 13 residues. The trim removed 6 bases at V and 2 bases at J, leaving 4 bases unmatched. CDR3 amino acids: CASRAGTAYEQYF. The CDR3 region has the DNA TGTGCCAGCAGGGCAGGGACAGCCTACGAGCAGTACTTC.

This sequence joins TRBV6-2 or TRBV6-3 and TRBJ2-6; 7 nucleotides agree with TRBD2. Germline assignment: CDR1 MNHEY and CDR2 SVGEGT. V lost 6 bases to trimming and J lost 2 bases; unmatched junction nucleotides: 1. This CDR3 is built from 14 residues. CDR3 sequence reads: CASSAGAGANVLTF. Written as DNA, the CDR3 is TGTGCCAGCAGCGCGGGAGCTGGGGCCAACGTCCTGACTTTC.